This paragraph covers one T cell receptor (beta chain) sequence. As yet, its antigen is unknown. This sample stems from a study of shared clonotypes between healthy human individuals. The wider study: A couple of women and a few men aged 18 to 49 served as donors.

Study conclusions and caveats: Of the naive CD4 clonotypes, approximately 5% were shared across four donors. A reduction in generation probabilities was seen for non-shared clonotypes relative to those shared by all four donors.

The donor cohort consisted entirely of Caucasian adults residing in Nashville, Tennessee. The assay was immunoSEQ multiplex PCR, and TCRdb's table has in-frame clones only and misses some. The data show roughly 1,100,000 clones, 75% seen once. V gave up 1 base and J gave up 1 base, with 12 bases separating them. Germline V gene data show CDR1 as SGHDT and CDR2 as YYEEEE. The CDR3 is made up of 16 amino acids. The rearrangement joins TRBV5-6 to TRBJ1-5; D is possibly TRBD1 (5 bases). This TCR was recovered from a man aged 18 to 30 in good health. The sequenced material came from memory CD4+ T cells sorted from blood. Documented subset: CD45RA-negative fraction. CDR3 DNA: TGTGCCAGCAGCTTGCAGGGTCTCGGGAGCAATCAGCCCCAGCATTTT. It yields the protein CASSLQGLGSNQPQHF.